The 14 T cell receptor beta chains presented below share a single source sample, sequenced in a study of blood T cell repertoires in COVID-19. Libraries were prepared by immunoSEQ multiplex PCR; TCRdb keeps only in-frame clonotypes and omits some of them. The table lists around 45,000 clones, around 85% of them singletons, with under 9.5% in the top ten. Sequences were obtained from peripheral blood. The receptor source for this set is a human donor in a cohort sampled during active COVID-19.

The chain joins TRBV2 to TRBJ1-1; D might be TRBD1 (5 bases). The CDR3 length is 13 residues. Germline CDR1 reads SNHLY; CDR2 reads FYNNEI. Trimming removed 7 bases at V and 5 bases at J, with 14 bases between. This CDR3 reads CASIPTERTEAFF. The CDR3 bases are TGTGCCAGCATCCCGACAGAAAGGACTGAAGCTTTCTTT. Together with reference TRBV2 and TRBJ1-1, the CDR3 gives the full variable domain: EPEVTQTPSHQVTQMGQEVILRCVPISNHLYFYWYRQILGQKVEFLVSFYNNEISEKSEIFDDQFSVERPDGSNFTLKIRSTKLEDSAMYFCASIPTERTEAFFGQGTRLTVV.

The gene calls are TRBV12-3 or TRBV12-4 and TRBJ2-5, with no clear D. The CDR3 spans 12 residues. V dropped 3 bases and J dropped 4 bases, with 6 bases sitting between them. This chain's CDR3 is CASSFGPETQYF. The CDR3 DNA is TGTGCCAGCAGTTTTGGCCCAGAGACCCAGTACTTC.

This CDR3 is CASSLGAGKPQYF. CDR3 in DNA: TGTGCCAGCAGCTTAGGGGCAGGGAAGCCCCAGTACTTC. The rearrangement joins TRBV13 to TRBJ2-5; D is perhaps TRBD1 (5 bases). Per the germline V gene, CDR1 is PRHDT and CDR2 is FYEKMQ (reference sequence). This CDR3 is built from 13 residues. The V end lost 0 bases, the J end lost 9 bases, and 11 bases lay between the germline ends.

The V gene is TRBV7-8, the J gene TRBJ1-5; D gene ambiguous. The V and J ends lost 3 bases and 2 bases respectively, with 11 bases between them. The germline V gene has CDR1 SGHVS and CDR2 FQNEAQ. The CDR3 is 15 amino acids. The CDR3 nucleotides are TGTGCCAGCAGCTTCGGGGAACTAGGCAATCAGCCCCAGCATTTT. Protein sequence: CASSFGELGNQPQHF.

The chain carries TRBV24-1 and TRBJ2-1; TRBD1 is a possible D gene (7 bases). With 4 bases removed from V and 2 bases from J, the gap between germline ends came to 11 bases. The length of the CDR3 is 15 residues. The germline CDR1 and CDR2 sequences are KGHDR and SFDVKD. CDR3 amino acids: CATSDPGGPYNEQFF. CDR3 nucleotide sequence: TGTGCCACCAGTGACCCAGGGGGGCCCTACAATGAGCAGTTCTTC.

A single count supports this clone. The V call is TRBV9, the J call TRBJ1-1; a weak D match, TRBD1 (6 bases). CDR1 is SGDLS and CDR2 is YYNGEE in the germline V gene. This CDR3 comprises 13 residues. With 3 bases removed from V and 0 bases from J, the gap between germline ends came to 6 bases. This CDR3 is CASSDRVNTEAFF. The DNA for the CDR3 is TGTGCCAGCAGCGACAGGGTGAACACTGAAGCTTTCTTT.

The rearrangement uses TRBV18 and TRBJ1-2; 11 bases are a match to TRBD1. The germline V gene has CDR1 KGHSH and CDR2 LQKENI. The CDR3 totals 15 residues. V was clipped by 2 bases and J by 8 bases; unmatched bases: 7. For the CDR3, the DNA is TGTGCCAGCTCACCAGGGACAGGGGGAAGTCAAGGCTACACCTTC. It translates to CASSPGTGGSQGYTF.

The chain carries TRBV10-3 and TRBJ2-5; 9 positions agree with TRBD1. The V and J ends lost 4 bases and 5 bases, in that order; junction bases with no gene match: 11. This CDR3 is 16 amino acids long. The germline gives CDR1 ENHRY, CDR2 SYGVKD. CDR3 DNA sequence: TGTGCCATCAGTGGTACCGGGACAGGGAAGGGGGAGACCCAGTACTTC. As protein: CAISGTGTGKGETQYF.

The rearrangement links TRBV29-1 to TRBJ1-3; D is uncertain. Germline loops: CDR1 SQVTM, CDR2 ANQGSEA. Trimming removed 2 bases at V and 0 bases at J, with 8 bases between. This CDR3 is built from 14 residues. The CDR3 loop is CSVEQAVSGNTIYF. CDR3 sequence (DNA): TGCAGCGTTGAACAGGCAGTCTCTGGAAACACCATATATTTT.

This clone has only one observation. The chain joins TRBV3-1 (or the pseudogene TRBV3-2) to TRBJ2-1; possible D gene TRBD1, 6 bases. Germline V CDR1 and CDR2: LGHDT, YNNKEL (reference sequence). V dropped 2 bases and J dropped 0 bases, with 11 bases sitting between them. This CDR3 comprises 16 residues. Here the CDR3 reads CASSQRDTSSYNEQFF. The DNA for the CDR3 is TGTGCCAGCAGCCAACGGGACACTAGCTCCTACAATGAGCAGTTCTTC.

The rearrangement uses TRBV6-2 or TRBV6-3 and TRBJ1-2; no reliable D call. The CDR3 covers 13 residues. V dropped 4 bases and J dropped 4 bases, with 10 bases sitting between them. CDR1 is MNHEY and CDR2 is SVGEGT in the germline V gene. CDR3 sequence reads: CASSSGGVYGYTF. CDR3 nucleotides: TGTGCCAGCAGTTCCGGCGGAGTCTATGGCTACACCTTC.

This clone was found once. The V call is TRBV5-1, the J call TRBJ2-5; D call uncertain. Germline CDR1 is SGHRS and CDR2 is YFSETQ. The CDR3 length is 12 residues. Trimming stripped 1 base from V and 5 bases from J, with 6 bases between. This CDR3 reads CASSLPEETQYF. The CDR3 DNA reads TGCGCCAGCAGCTTGCCCGAGGAGACCCAGTACTTC.

The gene calls are TRBV15 and TRBJ1-2, with 8 nucleotides matching TRBD1. This CDR3 region has 12 residues. Germline loops: CDR1 LNHNV, CDR2 YYDKDF (reference sequence). Losses at the gene ends were 5 bases for V and 8 bases for J; bases not matched to a gene: 4. The CDR3: CATSEQGGGYTF. In DNA, the CDR3 is TGTGCCACCAGCGAACAGGGGGGAGGCTACACCTTC.

V and J are TRBV12-3 or TRBV12-4 and TRBJ2-1, with D tentatively TRBD2 (5 bases). The CDR3 has 13 amino acids. The V gene lost 3 bases and the J gene lost 4 bases, with 7 bases spanning the gap. In DNA, the CDR3 is TGTGCCAGCAGTTTCGGGATTTACAATGAGCAGTTCTTC. As protein: CASSFGIYNEQFF.